The 2 T cell receptor beta chains below were found in one sample sequenced in a study of blood T cells in healthy people across ages. Together with a sample-barcoded 5' primer, a J-beta primer mix was included in a second PCR lasting roughly 6 to 12 cycles. TCRdb itself ran the 5' RACE reads through MiXCR, one entry per CDR3 protein. The table includes roughly 650,000 distinct CDR3 sequences, 32% detected once. The specimen sequenced was blood. All receptors derive from an elderly woman in good health.

There are many counts of this clonotype. This sequence joins TRBV20-1 and TRBJ2-2, with TRBD1 matching over 7 bases. The CDR3 length is 13 residues. The V and J ends lost 8 bases and 3 bases, in that order; junction bases with no gene match: 6. CDR1 is DFQATT and CDR2 is SNEGSKA in the germline V gene (reference sequence). The CDR3 bases are TGCAGTACAGGGGCAGTAGACACCGGGGAGCTGTTTTTT. Encoded protein: CSTGAVDTGELFF.

J is TRBJ2-1 and V is TRBV4-2, with D maybe TRBD1 (5 bases). The V gene lost 4 bases and the J gene lost 4 bases, with 11 bases spanning the gap. This CDR3 has 14 amino acids. Germline V CDR1 and CDR2: LGHNA, YNFKEQ. CDR3: CASSPNRGYNEQFF. DNA for the CDR3: TGTGCCAGCAGCCCTAATAGGGGTTACAATGAGCAGTTCTTC.